The source of this T cell receptor (beta chain) is a study of T-cell reconstitution after alpha-beta-depleted transplantation in children. The CDR3 loop spans 14 amino acids. Germline loops: CDR1 SQVTM, CDR2 ANQGSEA. Trimming removed 7 bases at V and 0 bases at J, with 15 bases between. Notes on the study in general: T-cell numbers and diversity one year post-transplant derived largely from freshly generated T cells. Several hundred expanded graft clones reportedly were the source of alpha-beta T cells about two months after transplant. Day-60 TCRbeta diversity that was high in some patients was derived from surviving recipient T cells and thymic progenitors.

This clonotype was seen a few times. Its specificity is not known. TCRbeta library construction was performed incorporating unique molecular identifiers. TCRdb analysed the PCR reads with MiXCR anew, one entry per CDR3 protein. Found here are 300,000 to 400,000 distinct CDR3 sequences, 20% to 30% of them singletons; the top ten hold around 9.9%. The sequences come from PBMCs, mostly from graft donor cells, collected 180 days after TCRalphabeta/CD19-depleted stem cell transplant. This receptor was taken from a male patient under 18 who had a stem cell transplant for acute lymphoblastic leukemia, so the T cells may come from the graft donor. The chain couples TRBV29-1 to TRBJ1-1; maybe TRBD1 (6 bases). CDR3 amino acids: CSGAGVRMNTEAFF. The CDR3 coding sequence is TGCAGCGGCGCAGGGGTCCGTATGAACACTGAAGCTTTCTTT.